Here is one TCR beta chain with its context. The data originate from a study of OX40 agonist ivuxolimab in advanced cancers. The CDR3 has 14 amino acids. Deletions cut 3 bases from V and 1 base from J, with 9 bases between. The germline V gene encodes CDR1 SGHTA and CDR2 FQGNSA. Assay used: immunoSEQ multiplex PCR; TCRdb lists only in-frame clones, some missing. The sample includes approximately 77,000 clones, around 90% of them seen just once. This TCR came from an adult with an advanced solid tumor such as melanoma, head and neck, liver or kidney cancer. V is TRBV7-2 and J is TRBJ1-1; unclear D gene. Here the sequenced sample was CD4+ or CD8+ T cells sorted from blood, taken in a trial of the OX40 agonist ivuxolimab. The CDR3 nucleotides are TGTGCCAGCAGCTTCTCCAGAGGGAACACTGAAGCTTTCTTT. As protein: CASSFSRGNTEAFF.